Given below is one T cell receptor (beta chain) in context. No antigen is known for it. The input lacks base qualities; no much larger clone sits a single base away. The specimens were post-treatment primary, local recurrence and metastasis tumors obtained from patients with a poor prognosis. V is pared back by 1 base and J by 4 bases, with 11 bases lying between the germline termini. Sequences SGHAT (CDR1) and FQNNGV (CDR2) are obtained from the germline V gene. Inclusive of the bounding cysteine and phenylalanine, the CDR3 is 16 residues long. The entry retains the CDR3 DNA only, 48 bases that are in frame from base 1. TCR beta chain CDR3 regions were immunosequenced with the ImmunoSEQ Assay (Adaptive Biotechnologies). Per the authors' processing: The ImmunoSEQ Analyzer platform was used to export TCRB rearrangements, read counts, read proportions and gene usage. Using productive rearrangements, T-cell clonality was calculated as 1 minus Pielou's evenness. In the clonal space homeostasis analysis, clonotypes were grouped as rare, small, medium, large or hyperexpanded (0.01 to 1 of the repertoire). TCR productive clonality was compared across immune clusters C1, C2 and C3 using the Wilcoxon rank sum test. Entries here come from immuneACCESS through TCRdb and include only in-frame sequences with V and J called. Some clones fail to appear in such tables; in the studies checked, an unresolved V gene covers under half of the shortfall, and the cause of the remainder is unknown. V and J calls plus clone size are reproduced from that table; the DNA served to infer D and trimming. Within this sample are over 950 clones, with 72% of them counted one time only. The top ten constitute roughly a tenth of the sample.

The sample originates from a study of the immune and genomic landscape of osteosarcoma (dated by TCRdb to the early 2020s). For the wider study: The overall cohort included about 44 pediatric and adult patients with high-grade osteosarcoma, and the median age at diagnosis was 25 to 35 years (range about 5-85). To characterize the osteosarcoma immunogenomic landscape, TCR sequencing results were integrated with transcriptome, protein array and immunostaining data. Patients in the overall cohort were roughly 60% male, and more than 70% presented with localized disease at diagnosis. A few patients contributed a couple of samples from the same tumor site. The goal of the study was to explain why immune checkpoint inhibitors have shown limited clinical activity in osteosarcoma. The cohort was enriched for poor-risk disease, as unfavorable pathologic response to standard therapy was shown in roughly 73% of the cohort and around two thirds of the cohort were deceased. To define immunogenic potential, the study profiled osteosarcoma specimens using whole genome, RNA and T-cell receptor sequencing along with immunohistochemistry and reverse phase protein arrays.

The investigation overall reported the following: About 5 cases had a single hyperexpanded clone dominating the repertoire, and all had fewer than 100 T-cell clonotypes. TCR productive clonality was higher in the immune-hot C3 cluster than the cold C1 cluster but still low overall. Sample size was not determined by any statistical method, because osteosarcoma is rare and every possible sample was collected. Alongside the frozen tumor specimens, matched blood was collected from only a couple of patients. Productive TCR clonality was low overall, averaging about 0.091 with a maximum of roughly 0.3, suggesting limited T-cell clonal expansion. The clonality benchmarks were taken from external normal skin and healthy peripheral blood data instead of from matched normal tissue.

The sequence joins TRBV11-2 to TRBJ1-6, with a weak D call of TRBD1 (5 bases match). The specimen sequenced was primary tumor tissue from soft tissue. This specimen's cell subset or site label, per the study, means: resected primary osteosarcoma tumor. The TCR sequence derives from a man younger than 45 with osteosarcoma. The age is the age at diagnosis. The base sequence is TGTGCCAGCAGCTTAGTGGTAGGGACTTATAATTCACCCCTCCACTTT. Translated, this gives CASSLVVGTYNSPLHF.